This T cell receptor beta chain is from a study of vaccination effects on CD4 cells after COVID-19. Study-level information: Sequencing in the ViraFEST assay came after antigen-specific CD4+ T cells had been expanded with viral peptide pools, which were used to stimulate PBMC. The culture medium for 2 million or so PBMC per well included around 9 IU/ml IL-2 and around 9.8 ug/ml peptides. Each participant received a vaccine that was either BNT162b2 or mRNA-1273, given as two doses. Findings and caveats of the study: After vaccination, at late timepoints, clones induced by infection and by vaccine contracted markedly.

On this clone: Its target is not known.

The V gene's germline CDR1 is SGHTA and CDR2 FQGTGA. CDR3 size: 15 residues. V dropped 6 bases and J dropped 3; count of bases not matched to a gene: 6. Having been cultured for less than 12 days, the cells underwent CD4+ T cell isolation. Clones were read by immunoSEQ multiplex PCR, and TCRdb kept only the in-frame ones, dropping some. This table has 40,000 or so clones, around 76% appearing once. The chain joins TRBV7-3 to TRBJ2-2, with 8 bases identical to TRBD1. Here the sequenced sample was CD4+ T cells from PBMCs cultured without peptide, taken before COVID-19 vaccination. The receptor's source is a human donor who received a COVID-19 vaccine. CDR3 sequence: CASRLQGADTGELFF. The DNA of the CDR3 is TGTGCCAGCAGGCTGCAGGGGGCGGACACCGGGGAGCTGTTTTTT.